The entry that follows covers one T cell receptor beta chain sequence. The record originates from a study of blood T cell repertoires in COVID-19. Overall study context: The study drew acute and convalescent COVID-19 samples from the United States, Italy and Spain. T cells, B-cell-depleted T cells, or PBMCs provided the cDNA or gDNA that served as material.

Study processing details: Researchers report that nucleated cell counts were estimated from reference gene primer amplification. TCRdb keeps only in-frame clones here, not all; method: immunoSEQ multiplex PCR. V and J calls and clone size are given by that table; D and trimming were obtained from the DNA. The sample records approximately 15,000 clones, more than 80% being singletons. With 0 bases clipped from V and 4 bases from J, the junction kept 7 bases outside the gene matches. The CDR3 is 17 residues long. Germline loops: CDR1 SGHRS, CDR2 YFSETQ. The receptor was derived from a human donor in a cohort sampled during active COVID-19. The V gene is TRBV5-1, the J gene TRBJ2-3, with 11 positions matching TRBD2. The sample was peripheral blood. The chain's CDR3 is CASSLAVLAGGADTQYF. The CDR3 DNA sequence: TGCGCCAGCAGCTTGGCCGTTCTAGCGGGGGGAGCAGATACGCAGTATTTT.